This T cell receptor beta chain was identified in a study of T-cell memory formation after mild COVID-19. About the research overall: Largely donor-specific TCR clusters were found. Study-wide results and limits: CM and EM subsets held most contracting CD4+ clones; EMRA held CD8+ ones.

The CDR3 runs 13 residues. The V gene's germline CDR1 is SGHTA and CDR2 FQGNSA. Trimming took 1 base from V and 8 from J, leaving 11 bases between them. Only a few counts were recorded for this clonotype. No antigen is known for it. Constant-segment primers and 5'RACE yielded cDNA libraries for TCR alpha and TCR beta, each carrying sample barcodes and UMIs. A single record per CDR3 protein comes from TCRdb applying MiXCR to the 5' RACE reads. The profile covers around 160,000 distinct CDR3 sequences, with approximately 10% appearing a single time and 3.5% to 4.5% taken by the ten largest. This rearrangement joins TRBV7-2 to TRBJ1-2; no clear D. This clonotype was obtained from a man between 18 and 29 years old who had mild COVID-19 (a few samples of this study predate the infection). Cell type and time point are not known. Source material: PBMCs or a T cell subset sorted from them (not recorded which). The CDR3, as DNA: TGTGCCAGCAGCTTAGGGGAGGGAAGAGGCTACACCTTC. Its protein product is CASSLGEGRGYTF.